The sequence of this TCR beta chain was determined in a study of T cell changes during pregnancy in multiple sclerosis. Between the trimmed V and J ends, which lost 5 bases and 4 bases, there was a span of 15 bases. This CDR3 comprises 14 residues. Germline V gene data show CDR1 as LNHDA and CDR2 as SQIVND (reference sequence). The table came from immunoSEQ multiplex PCR; TCRdb's copy has only in-frame clones and leaves some out. The profile shows fewer than 110,000 clones, about 90% of them singletons. The V and J genes are TRBV19 and TRBJ2-7, with D maybe TRBD1 (6 bases). The source material was peripheral blood, sampled after pregnancy. The receptor was isolated from a female donor with multiple sclerosis, enrolled in a pregnancy study. CDR3 DNA: TGTGCCAGTAGTTCCGACAGGCGTCGGTACGAGCAGTACTTC. Translation: CASSSDRRRYEQYF.